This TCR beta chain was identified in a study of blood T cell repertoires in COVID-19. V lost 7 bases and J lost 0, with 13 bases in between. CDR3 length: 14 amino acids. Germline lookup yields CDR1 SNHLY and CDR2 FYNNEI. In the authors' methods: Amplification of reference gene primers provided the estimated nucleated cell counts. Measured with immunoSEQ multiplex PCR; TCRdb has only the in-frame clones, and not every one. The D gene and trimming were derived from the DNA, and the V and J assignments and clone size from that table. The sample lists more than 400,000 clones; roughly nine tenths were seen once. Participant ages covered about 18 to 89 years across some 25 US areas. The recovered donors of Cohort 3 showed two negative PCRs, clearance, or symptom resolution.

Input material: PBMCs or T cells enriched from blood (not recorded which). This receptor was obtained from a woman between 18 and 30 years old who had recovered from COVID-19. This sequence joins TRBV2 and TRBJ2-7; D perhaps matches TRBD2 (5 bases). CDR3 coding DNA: TGTGCCAGCACCAGAGGGTTTAGCTCCTACGAGCAGTACTTC. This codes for CASTRGFSSYEQYF.